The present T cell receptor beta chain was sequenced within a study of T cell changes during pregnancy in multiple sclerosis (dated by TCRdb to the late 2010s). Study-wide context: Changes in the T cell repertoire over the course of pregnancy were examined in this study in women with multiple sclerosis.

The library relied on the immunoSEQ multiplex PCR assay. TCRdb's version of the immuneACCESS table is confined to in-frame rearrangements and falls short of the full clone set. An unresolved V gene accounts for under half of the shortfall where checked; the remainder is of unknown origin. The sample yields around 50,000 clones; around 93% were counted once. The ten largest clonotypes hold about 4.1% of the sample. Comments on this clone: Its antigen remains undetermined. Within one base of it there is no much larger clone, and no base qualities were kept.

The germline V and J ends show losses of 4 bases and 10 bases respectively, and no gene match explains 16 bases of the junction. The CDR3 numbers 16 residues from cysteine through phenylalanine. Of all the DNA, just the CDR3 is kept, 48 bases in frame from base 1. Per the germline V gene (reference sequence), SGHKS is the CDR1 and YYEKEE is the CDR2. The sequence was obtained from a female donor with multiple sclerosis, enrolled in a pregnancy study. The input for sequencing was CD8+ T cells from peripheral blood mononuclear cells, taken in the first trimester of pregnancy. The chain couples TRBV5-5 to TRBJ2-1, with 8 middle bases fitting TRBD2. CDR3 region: CASSPLGGAGGGEQFF. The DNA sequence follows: TGTGCCAGCAGCCCTTTAGGCGGGGCGGGAGGAGGAGAGCAGTTCTTC.